Listed here are 27 T cell receptor beta chains from one sample, sequenced in a study of blood T cell repertoires in COVID-19. Assay used: immunoSEQ multiplex PCR; TCRdb lists only in-frame clones, some missing. The sample has about 75,000 clones, roughly 90% seen once. The sequencing input was peripheral blood. Source of these receptors: a human donor in a cohort sampled during active COVID-19.

The rearrangement uses TRBV25-1 and TRBJ2-1; 12 bases line up with TRBD2. This CDR3 is 16 amino acids long. V gave up 3 bases and J gave up 7 bases; unmatched junction bases: 7. CDR1 is MGHDK and CDR2 is SYGVNS in the germline V gene. The CDR3 DNA reads as TGTGCCAGCAGTGACTCTACTAGCGGGAGGATTAATGAGCAGTTCTTC. Its translation: CASSDSTSGRINEQFF.

This clone was counted a single time. V is TRBV10-3 and J is TRBJ2-7; tentatively, D is TRBD2 (5 bases). The CDR3 totals 14 residues. V dropped 10 bases and J dropped 2 bases, with 18 bases sitting between them. CDR1 is ENHRY, CDR2 SYGVKD, per germline. The CDR3 reads CATGGQSFTYEQYF. CDR3 coding DNA: TGTGCCACGGGCGGGCAGAGCTTTACCTACGAGCAGTACTTC.

The chain joins TRBV7-2 to TRBJ2-6; D gene uncertain. V lost 5 bases and J 3 bases, leaving 8 bases between the germline ends. Germline CDR1 is SGHTA and CDR2 is FQGNSA. The CDR3 has 14 residues. CDR3 coding DNA: TGTGCCAGCAGCCCGACTCGTGGGGCCAACGTCCTGACTTTC. Residues: CASSPTRGANVLTF. The whole variable domain, remainder taken from reference TRBV7-2 and TRBJ2-6, is GAGVSQSPSNKVTEKGKDVELRCDPISGHTALYWYRQSLGQGLEFLIYFQGNSAPDKSGLPSDRFSAERTGGSVSTLTIQRTQQEDSAVYLCASSPTRGANVLTFGAGSRLTVL.

The chain combines TRBV6-4 with TRBJ1-4, with D uncertain. Trimming shortened V by 6 bases and J by 8 bases, and 13 bases separated the two germline ends. The germline gives CDR1 MRHNA, CDR2 SNTAGT. This CDR3 has 13 amino acids. The CDR3, as DNA: TGTGCCAGCAGGGGGAGGTCCCGGGAAAAACTGTTTTTT. As protein: CASRGRSREKLFF.

The rearrangement uses TRBV5-1 and TRBJ2-1; perhaps TRBD2 as D (6 bases). Trimming shortened V by 2 bases and J by 9 bases, and 12 bases separated the two germline ends. CDR3 length: 13 residues. Germline CDR1 SGHRS, CDR2 YFSETQ. This chain's CDR3 is CASSFNMGGEQFF. CDR3 in DNA: TGCGCCAGCAGCTTTAACATGGGAGGTGAGCAGTTCTTC.

As to this clone: The identical CDR3 is also encoded by other nucleotide sequences in the sample. The rearrangement uses TRBV6-5 and TRBJ1-2; TRBD1 matches at 9 bases. This CDR3 contains 14 residues. V shed 3 bases, J shed 7 bases, and the junction held 6 bases outside the gene matches. The germline gives CDR1 MNHEY, CDR2 SVGAGI. The CDR3 bases are TGTGCCAGCAGTTATACGGGACAGGGCTCTGGCTACACCTTC. This sequence encodes CASSYTGQGSGYTF.

This clone was found once. The chain links TRBV7-2 to TRBJ1-1; 8 bases line up with TRBD1. In germline, CDR1 is SGHTA, CDR2 FQGNSA. Germline trimming cut 6 bases from V and 5 bases from J; bases unmatched to any gene: 8. This CDR3 comprises 14 residues. The CDR3 sequence is CASSRDRGGTEAFF. Here the CDR3 DNA reads TGTGCCAGCAGTCGCGACAGGGGTGGGACTGAAGCTTTCTTT.

This chain uses TRBV28 with TRBJ1-5; no reliable D call. The CDR3 has 15 amino acids. Germline CDR1 and CDR2: MDHEN and SYDVKM. Trimming cost V 7 bases and J 1 base, with 14 bases left between them. The CDR3 DNA sequence: TGTGCCAGCACCCGATCAGGAGGGAGCAATCAGCCCCAGCATTTT. Protein sequence: CASTRSGGSNQPQHF.

The genes are TRBV5-8 and TRBJ1-1; 8 bases agree with TRBD1. The germline CDR1 and CDR2 sequences are SGHTS and YDEGEE. The ends lost 2 bases at V and 2 bases at J; junction bases unmatched: 2. The CDR3 covers 14 residues. The CDR3 sequence is CASSFDRGNTEAFF. The CDR3 DNA follows: TGTGCCAGCAGCTTTGACAGGGGAAACACTGAAGCTTTCTTT.

The rearrangement joins TRBV27 to TRBJ2-1; perhaps TRBD1 as D (6 bases). V lost 6 bases and J 14 bases, leaving 17 bases between the germline ends. There are 12 residues in the CDR3. Germline V gene data show CDR1 as MNHEY and CDR2 as SMNVEV (reference sequence). CDR3: CASSQDSRGKFF. Written as DNA, the CDR3 is TGTGCCAGCAGCCAAGACTCCAGGGGAAAGTTCTTC.

The V gene is TRBV7-8, the J gene TRBJ2-1; perhaps TRBD2 as D (6 bases). CDR1 is SGHVS, CDR2 FQNEAQ, per germline. The CDR3 spans 16 residues. Trimming pared 5 bases from V and 2 bases from J, leaving 16 bases between. CDR3 in DNA: TGTGCCAGCAGCCCGAAAGCGGGTTCTACCTACAATGAGCAGTTCTTC. Protein product: CASSPKAGSTYNEQFF.

This chain links TRBV19 with TRBJ2-3, with D perhaps TRBD2 (5 bases). In germline, CDR1 is LNHDA, CDR2 SQIVND (reference sequence). The V and J ends lost 7 bases and 0 bases respectively, with 14 bases between them. This CDR3 spans 15 amino acids. The CDR3 loop reads CASIWNGKSTDTQYF. CDR3 DNA sequence: TGTGCCAGTATATGGAACGGGAAAAGCACAGATACGCAGTATTTT.

This clone came up once. V usage is TRBV6-5 and J usage is TRBJ2-7; TRBD1 aligns across 7 bases. Germline trimming cut 8 bases from V and 2 bases from J; bases unmatched to any gene: 6. The germline V gene encodes CDR1 MNHEY and CDR2 SVGAGI. The CDR3 is 13 residues long. The CDR3 spells CASRSGTAYEQYF. The CDR3, as DNA: TGTGCCAGCCGGTCCGGGACAGCCTACGAGCAGTACTTC.

To note about this clone: The sample carries other DNA sequences with the same CDR3. The gene calls are TRBV5-1 and TRBJ2-7; 14 nucleotides align to TRBD2. CDR1 is SGHRS and CDR2 is YFSETQ in the germline V gene. The CDR3 contains 15 residues. V lost 4 bases to trimming and J lost 4 bases; unmatched junction nucleotides: 4. The CDR3 DNA is TGCGCCAGCAGCCTCGGGACTAGCGGGGGTTACGAGCAGTACTTC. It specifies CASSLGTSGGYEQYF.

V and J are TRBV7-2 and TRBJ2-7, with 9 bases matching TRBD2. This CDR3 is 14 amino acids long. J gave up 7 bases and V 5 bases, and 9 bases lay outside the gene matches. Per the germline V gene, CDR1 is SGHTA and CDR2 is FQGNSA. DNA of the CDR3: TGTGCCAGCAGCAAGACGGGACTAGCACGTGAGCAGTACTTC. Protein: CASSKTGLAREQYF.

V gene TRBV5-1 combines with J gene TRBJ1-4; 8 bases match TRBD1. The germline CDR1 and CDR2 sequences are SGHRS and YFSETQ. There are 14 residues in the CDR3. The V gene end was trimmed by 0 bases and the J gene end by 8 bases; junction bases not matched to a gene: 3. The DNA of the CDR3 is TGCGCCAGCAGCTTGGGACAGGGGATGGAAAAACTGTTTTTT. Its translation is CASSLGQGMEKLFF.

The genes are TRBV10-3 and TRBJ2-7; D not resolved. The CDR3 covers 13 residues. With 2 bases removed from V and 0 bases from J, the gap between germline ends came to 5 bases. The germline CDR1 and CDR2 sequences are ENHRY and SYGVKD. The CDR3 DNA reads as TGTGCCATCAGTGAGATCAGCTCCTACGAGCAGTACTTC. It yields the protein CAISEISSYEQYF.

Written as DNA, the CDR3 is TGTGCCAGCAGTTACCGACTGGACAGAAACGGCTACACCTTC. Its protein product is CASSYRLDRNGYTF. The chain uses TRBV6-6 and TRBJ1-2; tentative D call: TRBD1 (6 bases). This CDR3 spans 14 amino acids. The germline V and J ends were trimmed by 2 bases and 8 bases, with 15 bases remaining between them. Germline V gene sequence: CDR1 MNHNY, CDR2 SVGAGI (reference sequence).

The chain is built from TRBV30 and TRBJ1-5; a possible D gene is TRBD1 (5 bases). The length of the CDR3 is 13 residues. V lost 4 bases and J 3 bases, leaving 10 bases between the germline ends. Per germline, CDR1 GTSNPN and CDR2 SVGIG (reference sequence). The CDR3 nucleotides are TGTGCCTGGACTACAGGAGTCAATCAGCCCCAGCATTTT. Translated, it gives CAWTTGVNQPQHF. Supplemented by reference TRBV30 and TRBJ1-5, the full variable domain reads SQTIHQWPATLVQPVGSPLSLECTVEGTSNPNLYWYRQAAGRGLQLLFYSVGIGQISSEVPQNLSASRPQDRQFILSSKKLLLSDSGFYLCAWTTGVNQPQHFGDGTRLSIL.

This clone was recorded once. V and J are TRBV28 and TRBJ1-5; TRBD1 agrees at 10 bases. The trim removed 1 base at V and 4 bases at J, leaving 4 bases unmatched. CDR1 MDHEN and CDR2 SYDVKM come from the germline V gene. The CDR3 is made up of 16 amino acids. The CDR3 reads CASSLLTGGTNQPQHF. For the CDR3, the DNA is TGTGCCAGCAGTTTATTGACAGGGGGCACGAATCAGCCCCAGCATTTT.

This chain joins TRBV7-9 and TRBJ1-2, with D possibly being TRBD1 (5 bases). The CDR3 is 12 amino acids. Germline CDR1 is SEHNR and CDR2 is FQNEAQ (reference sequence). Trimming left V 5 bases short and J 5 bases short, with 9 bases between. CDR3 protein: CASSDQGYGYTF. The CDR3 DNA is TGTGCCAGCAGCGACCAGGGATATGGCTACACCTTC.

This sequence joins TRBV11-2 and TRBJ2-7; possibly TRBD1 for D (5 bases). Germline CDR1 is SGHAT and CDR2 is FQNNGV. The V end lost 1 base, the J end lost 1 base, and 5 bases lay between the germline ends. The CDR3 spans 13 residues. As DNA, the CDR3 is TGTGCCAGCAGCTTAGGACAGTCCTACGAGCAGTACTTC. The encoded protein is CASSLGQSYEQYF.

The chain couples TRBV19 to TRBJ2-2; 11 positions agree with TRBD2. CDR1 and CDR2 from the germline V gene are LNHDA and SQIVND (reference sequence). This CDR3 has 17 residues. J lost 1 base, V lost 5 bases, and 6 bases had no gene match. CDR3 nucleotides: TGTGCCAGTAGTGCAGGACTAGCGGGCGGGAACACCGGGGAGCTGTTTTTT. Residues: CASSAGLAGGNTGELFF. Variable domain in full (rest from reference TRBV19 and TRBJ2-2): DGGITQSPKYLFRKEGQNVTLSCEQNLNHDAMYWYRQDPGQGLRLIYYSQIVNDFQKGDIAEGYSVSREKKESFPLTVTSAQKNPTAFYLCASSAGLAGGNTGELFFGEGSRLTVL.

The rearrangement uses TRBV4-3 and TRBJ1-5; D is possibly TRBD1 (5 bases). The length of the CDR3 is 16 residues. V lost 2 bases, J lost 6 bases, and 17 bases lay in between. Per germline, CDR1 LGHNA and CDR2 YSLEER. The CDR3 spells CASSQIWTPGGQPQHF. The DNA of the CDR3 is TGCGCCAGCAGCCAAATATGGACACCGGGGGGTCAGCCCCAGCATTTT.

The chain employs TRBV7-2 and TRBJ1-3, with 9 nucleotides matching TRBD1. The CDR3 has 16 residues. V gave up 1 base and J gave up 3 bases; unmatched junction bases: 4. CDR1 is SGHTA and CDR2 is FQGNSA in the germline V gene. This chain's CDR3 is CASSLGTGGSGNTIYF. In nucleotides, the CDR3 is TGTGCCAGCAGCTTAGGTACAGGGGGCAGTGGAAACACCATATATTTT.

The J gene is TRBJ2-7, the V gene TRBV28, with 9 bases that match TRBD2. V lost 6 bases to trimming and J lost 2 bases; unmatched junction nucleotides: 17. The CDR3 has 18 residues. Germline values: CDR1 MDHEN, CDR2 SYDVKM. DNA for the CDR3: TGTGCCAGCAGCCTCGAATTACGACTAGCGGAAGTTACCTACGAGCAGTACTTC. Translating gives CASSLELRLAEVTYEQYF.

The V call is TRBV19, the J call TRBJ1-4, with TRBD1 as a possible D gene (6 bases). The length of the CDR3 is 16 residues. Germline V gene lookup returns CDR1 LNHDA and CDR2 SQIVND (reference sequence). V gave up 8 bases and J gave up 0 bases, with 16 bases separating them. CDR3 bases: TGTGCCAGTCTAGACGTACAGGGCGCAACTAATGAAAAACTGTTTTTT. Translation gives CASLDVQGATNEKLFF.